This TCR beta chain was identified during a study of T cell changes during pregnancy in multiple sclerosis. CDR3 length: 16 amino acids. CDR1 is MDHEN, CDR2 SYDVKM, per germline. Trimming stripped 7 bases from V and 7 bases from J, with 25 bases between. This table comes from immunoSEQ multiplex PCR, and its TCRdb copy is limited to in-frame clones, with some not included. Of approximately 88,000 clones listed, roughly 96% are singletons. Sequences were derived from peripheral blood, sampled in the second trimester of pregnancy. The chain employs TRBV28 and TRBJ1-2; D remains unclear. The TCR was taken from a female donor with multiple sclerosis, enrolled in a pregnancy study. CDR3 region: CASNIIQRGTVSGYTF. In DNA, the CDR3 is TGTGCCAGCAATATCATTCAGCGGGGTACAGTGAGTGGCTACACCTTC.